The clone carrying this T cell receptor beta chain was detected a few times. These data come from a study of T cell changes during pregnancy in multiple sclerosis. TCRdb's table, derived via immunoSEQ multiplex PCR, lists solely in-frame clones and lacks some. The table lists over 10,000 clones, about 88% of them singletons, with under 15% in the top ten. Germline-derived CDR1 and CDR2 are LGHNA and YSLEER. Germline trimming cut 0 bases from V and 1 base from J; bases unmatched to any gene: 4. The CDR3 totals 17 residues. The TCR comes from a female donor in good health, enrolled as a control in a pregnancy study. The chain is built from TRBV4-3 and TRBJ1-1; 11 nucleotides line up with TRBD1. The starting material was CD8+ T cells from peripheral blood mononuclear cells, obtained in the second trimester of pregnancy. The CDR3: CASSQEGQGARNTEAFF. The CDR3 region has the DNA TGCGCCAGCAGCCAAGAAGGACAGGGGGCTCGGAACACTGAAGCTTTCTTT.